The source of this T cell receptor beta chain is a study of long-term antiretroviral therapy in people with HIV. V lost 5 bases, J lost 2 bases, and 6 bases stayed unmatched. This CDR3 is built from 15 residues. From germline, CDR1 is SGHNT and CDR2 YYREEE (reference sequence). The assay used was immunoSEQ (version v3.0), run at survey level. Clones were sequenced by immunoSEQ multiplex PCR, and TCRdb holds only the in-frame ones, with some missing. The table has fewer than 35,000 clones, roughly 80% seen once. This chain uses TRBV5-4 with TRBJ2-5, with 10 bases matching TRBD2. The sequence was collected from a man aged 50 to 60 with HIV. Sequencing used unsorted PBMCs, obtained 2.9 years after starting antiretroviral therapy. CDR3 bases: TGTGCCAGCAGTAATCCAGCGGGGGGGCAAGAGACCCAGTACTTC. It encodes CASSNPAGGQETQYF. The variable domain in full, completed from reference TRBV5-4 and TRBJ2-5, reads ETGVTQSPTHLIKTRGQQVTLRCSSQSGHNTVSWYQQALGQGPQFIFQYYREEENGRGNFPPRFSGLQFPNYSSELNVNALELDDSALYLCASSNPAGGQETQYFGPGTRLLVL.